This is a list of T cell receptor beta chains from one sample in a study of CD8 T cells in Susac syndrome. TCRdb recomputed calls from the immunoSEQ multiplex PCR reads with MiXCR, one row per CDR3 protein. This sample carries around 110,000 distinct CDR3 sequences, nearly 96% of them seen once, and the ten largest clones take over 0.12%. The sample taken for sequencing was CD4+ T cells from PBMCs. Source of these receptors: a human donor with Susac syndrome. Each CDR3 is given with its conserved first and last residue. D genes are given only for firm matches. Size tells how often a clone was seen (once, few, many) or the class of an expanded clone, and some rows leave it out.

>TRBJ2-1|TRBV12-3/TRBV12-4|.|TRBD2
CASSYLSGRAFYNEQFF
TGTGCCAGCAGTTATCTAAGCGGGAGGGCCTTCTACAATGAGCAGTTCTTC
>TRBJ2-4|TRBV29-1|.|.
CSVRPGAGNIQYF
TGCAGCGTTCGCCCGGGGGCGGGAAACATTCAGTACTTC
>TRBJ2-5|TRBV20-1|.|TRBD2
CSAIGLAGGRGQETQYF
TGCAGTGCGATTGGACTAGCGGGAGGGCGAGGCCAAGAGACCCAGTACTTC
>TRBJ2-5|TRBV28|.|.
CASSGARETQYF
TGTGCCAGCTCCGGGGCGAGAGAGACCCAGTACTTC
>TRBJ1-1|TRBV30|.|.
CAWGQGWKEAFF
TGTGCCTGGGGGCAGGGATGGAAAGAAGCTTTCTTT
>TRBJ1-5|TRBV4-1|.|.
CASSQGRSGNQPQHF
TGCGCCAGCAGCCAAGGACGGTCAGGCAATCAGCCCCAGCATTTT
>TRBJ2-1|TRBV28|.|.
CASSRRALYNEQFF
TGTGCCAGCAGTCGGAGGGCCCTTTACAATGAGCAGTTCTTC
>TRBJ2-2|TRBV15|.|.
CATSRDNTGELFF
TGTGCCACCAGCAGAGATAACACCGGGGAGCTGTTTTTT
>TRBJ1-1|TRBV20-1|.|.
CSATRAPRAEAFF
TGCAGTGCCACCCGGGCTCCTCGGGCTGAAGCTTTCTTT
>TRBJ2-7|TRBV7-9|once|.
CASSPVASYEQYF
TGTGCCAGCAGTCCGGTCGCCTCCTACGAGCAGTACTTC
>TRBJ2-3|TRBV5-6|.|TRBD2
CASGPSGRGTDTQYF
TGTGCCAGCGGGCCGAGCGGGAGGGGTACGGATACGCAGTATTTT
>TRBJ2-7|TRBV7-8|.|.
CASSQSALYEQYF
TGTGCCAGCAGTCAATCGGCCCTCTACGAGCAGTACTTC
>TRBJ1-1|TRBV7-2|few|.
CASSLVPGNTEAFF
TGTGCCAGCAGCTTAGTTCCCGGTAACACTGAAGCTTTCTTT
>TRBJ2-3|TRBV29-1|.|.
CSVEWPYTDTQYF
TGCAGCGTTGAATGGCCCTACACAGATACGCAGTATTTT
>TRBJ2-7|TRBV6-6|.|TRBD2
CASSYGAGDYEQYF
TGTGCCAGCAGTTACGGAGCGGGAGACTACGAGCAGTACTTC
>TRBJ2-3|TRBV4-2|.|TRBD1
CASSQENRFGSGTGLPDTQYF
TGTGCCAGCAGCCAAGAGAATCGTTTCGGATCCGGGACAGGGTTGCCAGATACGCAGTATTTT
>TRBJ1-5|TRBV29-1|.|.
CSVEGEGGQPQHF
TGCAGCGTTGAAGGTGAGGGTGGCCAGCCCCAGCATTTT
>TRBJ2-1|TRBV23-1|.|.
CASSSGPLFGFF
TGCGCCAGCAGCTCCGGGCCCCTTTTCGGTTTCTTC
>TRBJ2-7|TRBV5-1|.|.
CASSLGDYTYEQYF
TGCGCCAGCAGCTTAGGCGACTACACCTACGAGCAGTACTTC
>TRBJ2-5|TRBV9|.|.
CASTFRDNQETQYF
TGTGCCAGCACCTTCCGGGACAACCAAGAGACCCAGTACTTC
>TRBJ1-1|TRBV18|.|.
CASSPGQGAQNTEAFF
TGTGCCAGCTCACCCGGGCAGGGTGCCCAGAACACTGAAGCTTTCTTT
>TRBJ1-5|TRBV5-1|.|.
CASSLDRAAGQPQHF
TGCGCCAGCAGCTTGGACAGGGCGGCAGGTCAGCCCCAGCATTTT
>TRBJ2-1|TRBV10-3|.|TRBD1
CAISLGQGVGAYNEQFF
TGTGCCATCAGTCTTGGACAGGGAGTCGGGGCCTACAATGAGCAGTTCTTC
>TRBJ2-5|TRBV20-1|.|.
CSARDVGPIVETQYF
TGCAGTGCTAGAGACGTAGGACCGATCGTAGAGACCCAGTACTTC
>TRBJ1-1|TRBV6-6|once|.
CASRETAGSGEAFF
TGTGCCAGCAGGGAAACGGCAGGGTCCGGTGAAGCTTTCTTT
>TRBJ1-1|TRBV12-3/TRBV12-4|.|TRBD1
CASRGQWHTEAFF
TGTGCCAGCAGGGGACAGTGGCACACTGAAGCTTTCTTT
>TRBJ2-5|TRBV24-1|.|.
CATSDSHQETQYF
TGTGCCACCAGTGATTCGCACCAAGAGACCCAGTACTTC
>TRBJ1-3|TRBV3-1|.|.
CASSPFDSENTIYF
TGTGCCAGCAGCCCCTTTGACTCTGAAAACACCATATATTTT
>TRBJ1-2|TRBV6-5|once|.
CASSYLVGVNYGYTF
TGTGCCAGCAGTTACCTTGTAGGGGTGAACTATGGCTACACCTTC
>TRBJ2-3|TRBV29-1|.|TRBD2
CSAASLAGVTDTQYF
TGCAGCGCAGCCTCCCTAGCGGGGGTCACAGATACGCAGTATTTT
>TRBJ2-7|TRBV29-1|.|TRBD2
CSARGLAASYEQYF
TGCAGCGCCCGGGGACTAGCGGCTTCCTACGAGCAGTACTTC
>TRBJ1-5|TRBV9|.|.
CASSGSGPSSNQPQHF
TGTGCCAGCAGCGGATCGGGACCTTCTAGCAATCAGCCCCAGCATTTT
>TRBJ1-4|TRBV12-3/TRBV12-4|.|TRBD1
CASSNRGQNEKLFF
TGTGCCAGCAGTAACAGGGGGCAGAATGAAAAACTGTTTTTT
>TRBJ1-1|TRBV20-1|.|TRBD1
CSADRGLRTEAFF
TGCAGTGCTGACAGGGGGCTGAGAACTGAAGCTTTCTTT